The following is a T cell receptor (beta chain) sequence with its context. The target antigen is unknown. The data were obtained in a study of cytomegalovirus exposure and HLA in healthy donors. General observations from the study: As confirmed in vitro, a few CMV-associated chains were specific for CMV antigens.

This PCR relied on a set of 60 Vbeta primers and 13 Jbeta primers. Profiling relied on immunoSEQ multiplex PCR, and the TCRdb table lists in-frame clones only, not all of them. The table lists under 140,000 clones, around 85% of them singletons, with approximately 1.8% in the top ten. V lost 2 bases to trimming and J lost 5 bases, with 9 bases between them. Germline CDR1 and CDR2: GTSNPN and SVGIG (reference sequence). The CDR3 runs 13 residues. Sequencing input: PBMCs. The origin of this receptor is a man between 35 and 55 years old in good health and CMV-seronegative. The V gene is TRBV30, the J gene TRBJ2-2, with no clear D. The CDR3 DNA reads TGTGCCTGGAGTCGCCTAAAAACCGGGGAGCTGTTTTTT. This translates into CAWSRLKTGELFF.